Listed here are 24 T cell receptor beta chains from one sample, sequenced in a study of T cells in Graves' hyperthyroidism and ophthalmopathy. Amplified TCR beta CDR3 regions derived from RNA transcripts. The HTBI primer set drove a first-round RT-PCR of the TCR CDR3. TCRdb processed the multiplex PCR reads anew with MiXCR; each CDR3 protein has one entry. The sample lists 500,000 to 650,000 distinct CDR3 sequences, roughly 21% seen once, with 47% in the top ten. The sample comprised blood. The source is a man in his forties with Graves' ophthalmopathy.

The J gene is TRBJ2-1, the V gene TRBV11-2, with 9 bases that match TRBD1. This CDR3 contains 16 residues. V was clipped by 2 bases and J by 5 bases; unmatched bases: 7. Germline assignment: CDR1 SGHAT and CDR2 FQNNGV. This chain's CDR3 is CASSLTQRQGDNEQFF. CDR3 DNA: TGTGCCAGCAGCTTAACCCAAAGACAGGGGGACAATGAGCAGTTCTTC.

The chain links TRBV4-1 to TRBJ2-5; 7 nucleotides match TRBD1. Germline CDR1 MGHRA, CDR2 YSYEKL. This CDR3 has 15 amino acids. J was trimmed by 6 bases and V by 2 bases; bases with no gene match: 9. In DNA, the CDR3 is TGCGCCAGCAGCCAACTTTTAGACAGGGAAAAGACCCAGTACTTC. Protein: CASSQLLDREKTQYF.

This clonotype has at least ten counts. This CDR3 reads CASATGTPQETQYF. CDR3 DNA: TGCGCCAGTGCGACCGGGACGCCACAAGAGACCCAGTACTTC. The V gene is TRBV5-1, the J gene TRBJ2-5, with D perhaps given as TRBD1 or TRBD2 (5 bases each). The CDR3 contains 14 residues. Trimming cost V 8 bases and J 2 bases, with 16 bases left between them. Germline V gene lookup returns CDR1 SGHRS and CDR2 YFSETQ.

This clonotype was found once. The J gene is TRBJ1-2, the V gene TRBV28, with a tentative D call TRBD1 (5 bases). This CDR3 is 13 amino acids long. Trimming took 6 bases from V and 3 from J, leaving 11 bases between them. Germline V gives CDR1 MDHEN, CDR2 SYDVKM. CDR3 sequence reads: CASRLGTHYGYTF. CDR3 sequence (DNA): TGTGCCAGCAGACTCGGGACCCACTATGGCTACACCTTC.

This clonotype was seen at least ten times. The chain carries TRBV27 and TRBJ2-1; D might be TRBD2 (5 bases). The CDR3 consists of 14 residues. Germline V gene lookup returns CDR1 MNHEY and CDR2 SMNVEV (reference sequence). V was clipped by 6 bases and J by 0 bases, with 9 bases between them. In DNA, the CDR3 is TGTGCCAGCAGATCGGGGTACTCCTACAATGAGCAGTTCTTC. This encodes CASRSGYSYNEQFF.

Ten or more counts support this clonotype. The V and J genes are TRBV27 and TRBJ2-7; possible D gene TRBD1, 6 bases. Trimming pared 6 bases from V and 2 bases from J, leaving 11 bases between. Looked up from germline, CDR1 is MNHEY and CDR2 is SMNVEV (reference sequence). This CDR3 spans 13 amino acids. The CDR3 sequence is CASSLGDTYEQYF. CDR3 bases: TGTGCCAGCAGCCTAGGGGACACCTACGAGCAGTACTTC.

This clonotype has more than one count but fewer than ten. The chain uses TRBV10-3 and TRBJ1-4; D perhaps matches TRBD1 (5 bases). Germline CDR1 is ENHRY and CDR2 is SYGVKD. The ends were cut back, 3 bases at V and 4 bases at J, with 12 bases in the middle. There are 15 residues in the CDR3. Written as DNA, the CDR3 is TGTGCCATCAGTGACCCGGGACGAAGTAATGAAAAACTGTTTTTT. This codes for CAISDPGRSNEKLFF.

The J gene is TRBJ1-2, the V gene TRBV27, with 12 bases identical to TRBD1. The CDR3 loop spans 17 amino acids. Trimming removed 3 bases from V and 6 bases from J; junction bases left unmatched: 11. Germline-derived CDR1 and CDR2 are MNHEY and SMNVEV (reference sequence). The CDR3 here is CASSFSFSGTGGDGYTF. In DNA, the CDR3 is TGTGCCAGCAGTTTTTCTTTCAGTGGGACAGGGGGCGATGGCTACACCTTC.

This clonotype appeared many times. The chain is built from TRBV18 and TRBJ2-1, with a tentative D call TRBD2 (6 bases). CDR3 length: 14 amino acids. CDR1 KGHSH and CDR2 LQKENI come from the germline V gene. Trimming removed 0 bases at V and 8 bases at J, with 11 bases between. The CDR3 DNA is TGTGCCAGCTCACCACCGACTAGTTCTTATGAGCAGTTCTTC. Protein sequence: CASSPPTSSYEQFF.

As concerns this clonotype: A much more abundant neighbour one base away suggests this may be a read error. The chain couples TRBV5-8 to TRBJ2-7; D is ambiguous. Trimming cost V 1 base and J 2 bases, with 4 bases left between them. Germline V gene data show CDR1 as SGHTS and CDR2 as YDEGEE. The CDR3 runs to 12 residues. The CDR3 protein is CASSLYAYEQYF. CDR3 coding DNA: TGTGCCAGCAGCTTGTACGCCTACGAGCAGTACTTC.

V gene TRBV5-5 combines with J gene TRBJ2-3; D possibly matches TRBD1 or TRBD2 (5 bases each). V was cut by 4 bases and J by 2 bases, with 14 bases left in between. This CDR3 contains 15 residues. CDR1 SGHKS and CDR2 YYEKEE come from the germline V gene (reference sequence). The CDR3 region is CASSPGPQYTDTQYF. As DNA, the CDR3 is TGTGCCAGCAGCCCGGGACCCCAATACACAGATACGCAGTATTTT.

The chain recombines TRBV24-1 with TRBJ2-2, with D possibly being TRBD1 or TRBD2 (5 bases each). V was clipped by 9 bases and J by 6 bases, with 25 bases between them. The CDR3 length is 17 residues. The germline V gene encodes CDR1 KGHDR and CDR2 SFDVKD. CDR3 residues: CATDPGPKNGNSGELFF. CDR3 DNA: TGTGCCACCGACCCGGGACCAAAAAACGGTAACTCCGGGGAGCTGTTTTTT.

The chain links TRBV3-1 to TRBJ2-5; possible D gene TRBD1, 5 bases. Germline V gives CDR1 LGHDT, CDR2 YNNKEL (reference sequence). This CDR3 contains 17 residues. Trimming left V 3 bases short and J 4 bases short, with 21 bases between. In DNA, the CDR3 is TGTGCCAGCAGCCATCTAAACACGGCTAGGGGTTCAGAGACCCAGTACTTC. It translates to CASSHLNTARGSETQYF.

In this sample, this clonotype turned up a few times. The rearrangement joins TRBV2 to TRBJ2-7, with 7 positions matching TRBD1. The V gene end was trimmed by 5 bases and the J gene end by 6 bases; junction bases not matched to a gene: 4. CDR3 size: 12 residues. Germline-derived CDR1 and CDR2 are SNHLY and FYNNEI. In DNA, the CDR3 is TGTGCCAGCAGTATCACAGGGGTCGAGCAGTACTTC. It specifies CASSITGVEQYF.

J is TRBJ2-4 and V is TRBV27; D remains unclear. The CDR3 is 13 residues long. Trimming took 3 bases from V and 8 from J, leaving 11 bases between them. Germline CDR1 is MNHEY and CDR2 is SMNVEV (reference sequence). As DNA, the CDR3 is TGTGCCAGCAGTTTGAGCACCATGGACATTCAGTACTTC. This gives the protein CASSLSTMDIQYF.

A few counts support this clonotype. The chain carries TRBV7-9 and TRBJ2-2; 8 positions match TRBD2. The CDR3 is made up of 17 amino acids. CDR1 is SEHNR and CDR2 is FQNEAQ in the germline V gene (reference sequence). V was pared by 3 bases and J by 2 bases, with 8 bases of the junction left unmatched. Here the CDR3 reads CASSFPYGRANTGELFF. CDR3 nucleotides: TGTGCCAGCAGCTTCCCTTACGGGAGGGCCAACACCGGGGAGCTGTTTTTT.

DNA for the CDR3: TGCAGTGCTAGAAAACTAGCGGGGCACGACTACAATGAGCAGTTCTTC. Its translation: CSARKLAGHDYNEQFF. This rearrangement joins TRBV20-1 to TRBJ2-1; 10 nucleotides align to TRBD2. Germline V gene sequence: CDR1 DFQATT, CDR2 SNEGSKA (reference sequence). Trimming took 2 bases from V and 3 from J; bases not matched to a gene: 7. The CDR3 is 16 residues long.

This clonotype has ten or more counts. V is TRBV27 and J is TRBJ2-1; TRBD2 aligns across 8 bases. Trimming removed 4 bases from V and 6 bases from J; junction bases left unmatched: 5. This CDR3 contains 14 residues. Germline V gene lookup returns CDR1 MNHEY and CDR2 SMNVEV (reference sequence). DNA of the CDR3: TGTGCCAGCAGTTACCTCACTAGCGGCAATGAGCAGTTCTTC. As protein: CASSYLTSGNEQFF.

The chain is built from TRBV20-1 and TRBJ1-5; 11 bases fit TRBD1. CDR3 length equals 20 residues. V was clipped by 3 bases and J by 0 bases; unmatched bases: 16. Germline loops: CDR1 DFQATT, CDR2 SNEGSKA (reference sequence). This chain's CDR3 is CSARPRHGTGGKFSNQPQHF. DNA of the CDR3: TGCAGTGCTAGGCCTAGACACGGGACAGGGGGGAAATTTAGCAATCAGCCCCAGCATTTT.

This clonotype was detected many times. The J gene is TRBJ2-2, the V gene TRBV9; D ambiguous. V was trimmed by 6 bases and J by 3 bases, leaving 6 bases between them. Germline loops: CDR1 SGDLS, CDR2 YYNGEE. This CDR3 region has 12 residues. Here the CDR3 DNA reads TGTGCCAGCACCACGGACACCGGGGAGCTGTTTTTT. It specifies CASTTDTGELFF. Complete variable domain (other parts from reference TRBV9 and TRBJ2-2): DSGVTQTPKHLITATGQRVTLRCSPRSGDLSVYWYQQSLDQGLQFLIQYYNGEERAKGNILERFSAQQFPDLHSELNLSSLELGDSALYFCASTTDTGELFFGEGSRLTVL.

This clonotype appeared once. This chain joins TRBV19 and TRBJ1-2; D is ambiguous. This CDR3 is 14 amino acids long. Trimming left V 3 bases short and J 6 bases short, with 14 bases between. Germline CDR1 and CDR2: LNHDA and SQIVND (reference sequence). The CDR3 protein is CASSIGKLTDGYTF. CDR3 DNA sequence: TGTGCCAGTAGTATTGGGAAACTTACGGATGGCTACACCTTC. The whole variable domain, filled in from reference TRBV19 and TRBJ1-2, reads DGGITQSPKYLFRKEGQNVTLSCEQNLNHDAMYWYRQDPGQGLRLIYYSQIVNDFQKGDIAEGYSVSREKKESFPLTVTSAQKNPTAFYLCASSIGKLTDGYTFGSGTRLTVV.

The CDR3 reads CASSFGGVVETQYF. The CDR3 coding sequence is TGTGCCAGCAGCTTTGGGGGAGTGGTGGAGACCCAGTACTTC. This chain connects TRBV7-9 to TRBJ2-5, with D possibly called TRBD1 or TRBD2 (5 bases each). V lost 3 bases and J lost 5, with 13 bases in between. The CDR3 is 14 amino acids. CDR1 SEHNR and CDR2 FQNEAQ come from the germline V gene (reference sequence).

CDR3 coding DNA: TGTGCCAGCAGCGTAGACGGGGACAGGGGGGTCTCCTACAATGAGCAGTTCTTC. It translates to CASSVDGDRGVSYNEQFF. This chain joins TRBV9 and TRBJ2-1; the match to TRBD1 covers 11 bases. This CDR3 has 18 residues. The germline V gene encodes CDR1 SGDLS and CDR2 YYNGEE. The trim removed 0 bases at V and 0 bases at J, leaving 5 bases unmatched.

This clonotype was counted between two and nine times. CDR3 sequence (DNA): TGTGCCAGCAGCCCCACAGGGACCCATAACACTGAAGCTTTCTTT. Translated, it gives CASSPTGTHNTEAFF. V usage is TRBV5-5 and J usage is TRBJ1-1, with D possibly being TRBD1 (6 bases). The CDR3 has 15 amino acids. Germline V gene sequence: CDR1 SGHKS, CDR2 YYEKEE (reference sequence). Deletions cut 4 bases from V and 2 bases from J, with 15 bases between.